This T cell receptor (beta chain) was identified during a study of OX40 agonist ivuxolimab in advanced cancers. For the study at large: Patients assigned to dose escalation were diagnosed with hepatocellular carcinoma, melanoma, renal cell or head and neck cancer.

Findings and caveats of the study: Among the least clonally expanded were partial responders at 0.1-3.0 mg/kg.

This clone was observed a few times. The antigen is not known. The assay was immunoSEQ multiplex PCR, and TCRdb's table has in-frame clones only and misses some. The profile shows approximately 65,000 clones, roughly nine tenths of them singletons. Specimen: CD4+ or CD8+ T cells sorted from blood, collected in a trial of the OX40 agonist ivuxolimab. The TCR comes from an adult with an advanced solid tumor such as melanoma, head and neck, liver or kidney cancer.

The DNA for the CDR3 is TGTGCCAGCAGCCTACCCGGACAGTTTACAATATCCTACAATAATTCACCCCTCCACTTT. Its translation is CASSLPGQFTISYNNSPLHF. The chain uses TRBV7-6 and TRBJ1-6; perhaps TRBD1 as D (6 bases). This CDR3 is built from 20 residues. Germline lookup yields CDR1 SGHVS and CDR2 FNYEAQ. Trimming left V 5 bases short and J 5 bases short, with 28 bases between. The entire variable domain, with the rest obtained from reference TRBV7-6 and TRBJ1-6, is as follows: GAGVSQSPRYKVTKRGQDVALRCDPISGHVSLYWYRQALGQGPEFLTYFNYEAQQDKSGLPNDRFSAERPEGSISTLTIQRTEQRDSAMYRCASSLPGQFTISYNNSPLHFGNGTRLTVT.